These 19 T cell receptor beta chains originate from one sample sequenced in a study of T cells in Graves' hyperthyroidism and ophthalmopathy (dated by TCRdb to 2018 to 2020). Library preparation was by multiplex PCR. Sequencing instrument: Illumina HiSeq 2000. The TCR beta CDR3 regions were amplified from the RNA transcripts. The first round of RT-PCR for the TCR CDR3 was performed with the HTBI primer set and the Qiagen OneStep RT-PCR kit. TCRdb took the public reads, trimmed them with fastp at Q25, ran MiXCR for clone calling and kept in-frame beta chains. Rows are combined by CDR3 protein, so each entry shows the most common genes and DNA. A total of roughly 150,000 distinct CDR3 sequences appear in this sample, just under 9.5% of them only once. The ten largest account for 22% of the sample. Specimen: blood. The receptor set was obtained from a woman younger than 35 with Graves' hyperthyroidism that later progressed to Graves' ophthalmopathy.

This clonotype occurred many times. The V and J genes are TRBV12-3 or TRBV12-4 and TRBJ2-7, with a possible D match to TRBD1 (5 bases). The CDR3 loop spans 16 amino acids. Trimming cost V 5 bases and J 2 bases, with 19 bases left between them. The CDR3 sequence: CASSVTRDKYPYEQYF. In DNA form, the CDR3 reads TGTGCCAGCAGTGTTACCAGGGATAAATATCCCTACGAGCAGTACTTC.

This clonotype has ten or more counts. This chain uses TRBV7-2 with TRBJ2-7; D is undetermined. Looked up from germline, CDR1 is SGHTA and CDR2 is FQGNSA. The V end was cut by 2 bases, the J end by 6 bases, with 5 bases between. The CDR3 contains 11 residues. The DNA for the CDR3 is TGTGCCAGCAGCTTATGGGTCGAGCAGTACTTC. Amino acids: CASSLWVEQYF.

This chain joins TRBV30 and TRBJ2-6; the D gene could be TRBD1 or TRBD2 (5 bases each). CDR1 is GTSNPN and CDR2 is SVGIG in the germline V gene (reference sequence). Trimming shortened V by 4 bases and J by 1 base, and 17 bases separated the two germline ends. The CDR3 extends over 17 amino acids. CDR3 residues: CAWINGAFGSGANVLTF. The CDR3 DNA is TGTGCCTGGATAAACGGGGCATTCGGGTCTGGGGCCAACGTCCTGACTTTC.

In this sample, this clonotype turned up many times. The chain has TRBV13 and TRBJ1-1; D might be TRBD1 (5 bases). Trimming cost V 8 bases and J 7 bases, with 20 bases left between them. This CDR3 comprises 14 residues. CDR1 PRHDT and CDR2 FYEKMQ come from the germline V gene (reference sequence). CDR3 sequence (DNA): TGTGCCAGCGATGCACGCGGGGGAGAGATTGAAGCTTTCTTT. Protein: CASDARGGEIEAFF.

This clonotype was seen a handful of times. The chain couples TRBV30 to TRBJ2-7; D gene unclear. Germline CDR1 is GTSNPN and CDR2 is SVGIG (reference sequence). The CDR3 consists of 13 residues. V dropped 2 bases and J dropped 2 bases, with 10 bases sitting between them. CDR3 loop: CAWSRLQTYEQYF. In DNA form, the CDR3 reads TGTGCCTGGAGTCGGCTGCAGACCTACGAGCAGTACTTC.

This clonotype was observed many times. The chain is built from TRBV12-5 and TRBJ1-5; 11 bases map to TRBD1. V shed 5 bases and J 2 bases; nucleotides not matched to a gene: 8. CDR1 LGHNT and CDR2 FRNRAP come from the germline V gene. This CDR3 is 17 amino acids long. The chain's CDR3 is CASGPSGTGGGNQPQHF. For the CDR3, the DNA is TGTGCTAGTGGTCCGTCCGGGACAGGGGGGGGCAATCAGCCCCAGCATTTT.

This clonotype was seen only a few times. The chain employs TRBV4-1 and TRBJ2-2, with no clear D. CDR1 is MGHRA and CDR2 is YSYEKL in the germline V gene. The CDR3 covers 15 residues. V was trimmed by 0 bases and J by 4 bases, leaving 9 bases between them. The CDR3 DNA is TGCGCCAGCAGCCAAGATCGGAGTTCCACCGGGGAGCTGTTTTTT. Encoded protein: CASSQDRSSTGELFF.

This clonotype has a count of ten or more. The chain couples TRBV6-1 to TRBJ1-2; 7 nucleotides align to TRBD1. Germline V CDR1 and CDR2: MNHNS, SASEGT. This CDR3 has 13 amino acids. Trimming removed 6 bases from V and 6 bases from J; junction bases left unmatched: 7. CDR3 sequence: CASRAKGADGYTF. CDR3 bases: TGTGCCAGCAGGGCCAAGGGGGCGGATGGCTACACCTTC.

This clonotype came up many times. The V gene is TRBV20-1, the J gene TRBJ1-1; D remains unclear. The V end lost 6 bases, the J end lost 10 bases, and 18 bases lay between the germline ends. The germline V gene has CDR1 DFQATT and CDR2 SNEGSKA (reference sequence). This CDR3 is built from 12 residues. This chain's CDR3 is CSAGGGSARAFF. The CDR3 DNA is TGCAGTGCCGGTGGAGGTTCTGCTCGAGCTTTCTTT.

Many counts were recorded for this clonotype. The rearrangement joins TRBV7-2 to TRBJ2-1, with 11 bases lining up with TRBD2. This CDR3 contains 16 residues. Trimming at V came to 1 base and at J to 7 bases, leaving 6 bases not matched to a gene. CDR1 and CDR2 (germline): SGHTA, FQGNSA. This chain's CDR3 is CASSLDSGGASNEQFF. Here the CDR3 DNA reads TGTGCCAGCAGCTTAGATAGCGGGGGGGCTAGTAATGAGCAGTTCTTC.

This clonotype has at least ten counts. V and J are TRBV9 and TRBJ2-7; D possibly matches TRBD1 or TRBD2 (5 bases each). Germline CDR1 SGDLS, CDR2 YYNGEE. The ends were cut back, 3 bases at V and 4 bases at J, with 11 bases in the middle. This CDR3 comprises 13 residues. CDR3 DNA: TGTGCCAGCAGCGCGGGGACGGAATACGAGCAGTACTTC. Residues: CASSAGTEYEQYF.

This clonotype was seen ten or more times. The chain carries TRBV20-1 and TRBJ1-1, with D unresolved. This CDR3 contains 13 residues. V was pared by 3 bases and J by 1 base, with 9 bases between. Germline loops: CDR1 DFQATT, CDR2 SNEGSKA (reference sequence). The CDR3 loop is CSARDPENTEAFF. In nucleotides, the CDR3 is TGCAGTGCTAGGGACCCGGAGAACACTGAAGCTTTCTTT.

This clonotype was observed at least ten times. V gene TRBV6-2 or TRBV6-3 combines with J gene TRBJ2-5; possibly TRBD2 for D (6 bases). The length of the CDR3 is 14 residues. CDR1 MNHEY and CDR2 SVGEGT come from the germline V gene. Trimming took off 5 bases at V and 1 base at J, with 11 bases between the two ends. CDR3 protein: CASSPQTSQETQYF. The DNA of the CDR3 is TGTGCCAGCAGTCCCCAGACTAGCCAAGAGACCCAGTACTTC.

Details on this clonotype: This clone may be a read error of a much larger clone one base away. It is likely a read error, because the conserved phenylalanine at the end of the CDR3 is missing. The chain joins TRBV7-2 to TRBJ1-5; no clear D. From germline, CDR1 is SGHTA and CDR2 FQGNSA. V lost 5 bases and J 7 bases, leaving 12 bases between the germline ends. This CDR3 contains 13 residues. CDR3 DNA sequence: TGTGCCAGCAGCCGCCAGGTGGGGCAGCCCCAGCATCTT. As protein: CASSRQVGQPQHL.

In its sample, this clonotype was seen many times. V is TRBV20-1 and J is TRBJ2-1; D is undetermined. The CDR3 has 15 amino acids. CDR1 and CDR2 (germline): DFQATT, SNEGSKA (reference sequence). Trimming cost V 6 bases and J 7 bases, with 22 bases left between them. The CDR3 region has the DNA TGCAGTGCACTTCCAGGTCATCAACTCCGGAATGAGCAGTTCTTC. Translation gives CSALPGHQLRNEQFF.

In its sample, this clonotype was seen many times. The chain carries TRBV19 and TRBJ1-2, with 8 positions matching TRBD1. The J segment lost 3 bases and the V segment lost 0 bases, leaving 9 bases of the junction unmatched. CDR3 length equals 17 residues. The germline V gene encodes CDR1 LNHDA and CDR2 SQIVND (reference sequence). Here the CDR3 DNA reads TGTGCCAGTAGTATAGATGATGGACAGGGTCTCTACTATGGCTACACCTTC. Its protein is CASSIDDGQGLYYGYTF.

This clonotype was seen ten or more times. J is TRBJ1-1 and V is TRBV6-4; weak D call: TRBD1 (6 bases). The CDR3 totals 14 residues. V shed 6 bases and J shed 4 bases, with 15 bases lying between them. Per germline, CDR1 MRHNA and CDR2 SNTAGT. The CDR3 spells CASRQTGFGTEAFF. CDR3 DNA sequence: TGTGCCAGCAGACAGACAGGTTTTGGCACTGAAGCTTTCTTT.

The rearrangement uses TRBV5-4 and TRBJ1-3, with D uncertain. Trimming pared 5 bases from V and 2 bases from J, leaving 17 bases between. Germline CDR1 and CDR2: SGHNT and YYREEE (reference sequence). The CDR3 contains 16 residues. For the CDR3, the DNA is TGTGCCAGCAGTATTGGGTTCGCGGGCGCTGGAAACACCATATATTTT. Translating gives CASSIGFAGAGNTIYF.

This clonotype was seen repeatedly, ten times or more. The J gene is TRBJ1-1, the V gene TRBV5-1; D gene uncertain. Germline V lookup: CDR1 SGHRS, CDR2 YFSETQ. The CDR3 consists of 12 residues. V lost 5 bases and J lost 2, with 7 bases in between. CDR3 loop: CASRSDNTEAFF. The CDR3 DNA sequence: TGCGCCAGCAGGTCGGATAACACTGAAGCTTTCTTT. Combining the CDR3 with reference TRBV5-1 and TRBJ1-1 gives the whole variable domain KAGVTQTPRYLIKTRGQQVTLSCSPISGHRSVSWYQQTPGQGLQFLFEYFSETQRNKGNFPGRFSGRQFSNSRSEMNVSTLELGDSALYLCASRSDNTEAFFGQGTRLTVV.